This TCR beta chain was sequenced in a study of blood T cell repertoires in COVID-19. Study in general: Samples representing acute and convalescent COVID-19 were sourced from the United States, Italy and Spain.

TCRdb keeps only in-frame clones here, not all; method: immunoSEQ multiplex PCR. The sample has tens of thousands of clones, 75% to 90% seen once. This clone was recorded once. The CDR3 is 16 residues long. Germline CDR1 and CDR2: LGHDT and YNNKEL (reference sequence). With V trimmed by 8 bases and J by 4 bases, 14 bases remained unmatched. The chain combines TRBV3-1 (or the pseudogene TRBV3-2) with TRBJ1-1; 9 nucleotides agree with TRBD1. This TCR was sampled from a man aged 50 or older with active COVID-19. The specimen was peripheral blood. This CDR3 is CASPLTGGCSSTEAFF. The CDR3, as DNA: TGTGCCAGCCCGCTGACAGGGGGTTGTTCTAGCACTGAAGCTTTCTTT.